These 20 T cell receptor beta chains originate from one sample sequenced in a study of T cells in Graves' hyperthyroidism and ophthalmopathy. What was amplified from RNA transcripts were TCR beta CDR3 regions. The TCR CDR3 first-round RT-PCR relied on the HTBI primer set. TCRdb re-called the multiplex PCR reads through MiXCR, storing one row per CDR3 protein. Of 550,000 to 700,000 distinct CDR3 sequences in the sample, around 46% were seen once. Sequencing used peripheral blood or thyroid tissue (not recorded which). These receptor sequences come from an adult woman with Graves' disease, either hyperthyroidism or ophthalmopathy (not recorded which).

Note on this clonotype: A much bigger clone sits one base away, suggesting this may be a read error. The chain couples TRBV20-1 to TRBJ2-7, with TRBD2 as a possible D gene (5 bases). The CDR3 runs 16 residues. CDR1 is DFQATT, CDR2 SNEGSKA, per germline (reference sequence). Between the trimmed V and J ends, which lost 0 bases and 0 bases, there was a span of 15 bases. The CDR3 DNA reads TGCAGTGCTAGAGATCAGGATCGTGGGAGCTCCTACGAGCAGTACTTC. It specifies CSARDQDRGSSYEQYF.

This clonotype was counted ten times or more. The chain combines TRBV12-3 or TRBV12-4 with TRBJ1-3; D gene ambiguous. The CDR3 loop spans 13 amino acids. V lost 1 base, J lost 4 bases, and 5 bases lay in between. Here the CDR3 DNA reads TGTGCCAGCAGTTTAGGGCAAGGAAACACCATATATTTT. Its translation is CASSLGQGNTIYF.

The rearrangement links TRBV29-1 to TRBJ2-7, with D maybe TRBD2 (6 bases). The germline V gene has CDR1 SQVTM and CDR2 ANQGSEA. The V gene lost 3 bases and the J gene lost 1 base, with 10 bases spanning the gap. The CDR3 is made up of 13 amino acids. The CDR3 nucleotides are TGCAGCGTTGAGGGACTGGGGTCCTACGAGCAGTACTTC. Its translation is CSVEGLGSYEQYF.

CDR3 sequence reads: CSVETHWGGYTF. CDR3 nucleotides: TGCAGCGTTGAGACACACTGGGGTGGCTACACCTTC. This rearrangement joins TRBV29-1 to TRBJ1-2, with D unclear. Germline V CDR1 and CDR2: SQVTM, ANQGSEA. The V end lost 3 bases, the J end lost 7 bases, and 12 bases lay between the germline ends. This CDR3 is built from 12 residues.

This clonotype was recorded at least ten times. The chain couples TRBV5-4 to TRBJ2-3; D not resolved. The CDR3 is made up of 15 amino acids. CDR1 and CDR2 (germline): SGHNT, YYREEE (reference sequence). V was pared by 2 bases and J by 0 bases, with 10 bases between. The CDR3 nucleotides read TGTGCCAGCAGCTTTAAAATCGGGAGCACAGATACGCAGTATTTT. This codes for CASSFKIGSTDTQYF. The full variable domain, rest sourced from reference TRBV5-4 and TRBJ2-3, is ETGVTQSPTHLIKTRGQQVTLRCSSQSGHNTVSWYQQALGQGPQFIFQYYREEENGRGNFPPRFSGLQFPNYSSELNVNALELDDSALYLCASSFKIGSTDTQYFGPGTRLTVL.

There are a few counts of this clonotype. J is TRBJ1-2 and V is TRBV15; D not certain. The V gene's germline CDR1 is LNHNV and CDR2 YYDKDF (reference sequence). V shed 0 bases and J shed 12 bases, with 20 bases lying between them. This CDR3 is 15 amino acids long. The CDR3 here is CATSRDRHSYSGNTF. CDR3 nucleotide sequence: TGTGCCACCAGCAGAGATAGGCACTCTTACTCTGGAAACACCTTC.

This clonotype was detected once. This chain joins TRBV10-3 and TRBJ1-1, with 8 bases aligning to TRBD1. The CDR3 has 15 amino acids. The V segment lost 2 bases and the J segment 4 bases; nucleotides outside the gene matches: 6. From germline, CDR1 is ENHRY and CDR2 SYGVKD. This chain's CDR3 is CAISEADRGSTEAFF. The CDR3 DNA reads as TGTGCCATCAGTGAGGCAGACAGGGGTTCCACTGAAGCTTTCTTT.

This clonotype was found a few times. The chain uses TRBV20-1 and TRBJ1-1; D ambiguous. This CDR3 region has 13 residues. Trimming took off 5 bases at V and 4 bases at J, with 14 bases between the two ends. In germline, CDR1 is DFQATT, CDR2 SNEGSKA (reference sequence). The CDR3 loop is CSAGPAVGTEAFF. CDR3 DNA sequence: TGCAGTGCTGGGCCCGCGGTTGGCACTGAAGCTTTCTTT.

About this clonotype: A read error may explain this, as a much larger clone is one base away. The CDR3 loop is CAISLTTTNEKLFF. Here the CDR3 DNA reads TGTGCCATCAGCCTGACAACAACTAATGAAAAACTGTTTTTT. The chain carries TRBV10-3 and TRBJ1-4, with D hard to call. Trimming left V 6 bases short and J 0 bases short, with 8 bases between. This CDR3 has 14 amino acids. Germline V CDR1 and CDR2: ENHRY, SYGVKD.

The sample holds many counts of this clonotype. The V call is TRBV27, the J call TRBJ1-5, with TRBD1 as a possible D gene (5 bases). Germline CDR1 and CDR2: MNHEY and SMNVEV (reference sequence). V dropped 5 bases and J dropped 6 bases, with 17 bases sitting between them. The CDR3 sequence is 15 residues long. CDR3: CASSPQRTRGQPQHF. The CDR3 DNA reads TGTGCCAGCAGTCCCCAAAGGACAAGGGGTCAGCCCCAGCATTTT.

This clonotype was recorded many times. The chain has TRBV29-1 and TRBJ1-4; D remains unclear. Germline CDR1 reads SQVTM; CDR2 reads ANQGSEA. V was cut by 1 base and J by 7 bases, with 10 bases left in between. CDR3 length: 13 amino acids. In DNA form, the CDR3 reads TGCAGCGTTGAAGCAGGTCCTAGTGAAAAACTGTTTTTT. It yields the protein CSVEAGPSEKLFF.

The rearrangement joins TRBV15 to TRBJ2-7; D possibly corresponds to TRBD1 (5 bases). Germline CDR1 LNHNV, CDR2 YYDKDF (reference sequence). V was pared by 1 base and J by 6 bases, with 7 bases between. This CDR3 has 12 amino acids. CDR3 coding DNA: TGTGCCACCAGCAGAGTAGACAGCGAGCAGTACTTC. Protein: CATSRVDSEQYF.

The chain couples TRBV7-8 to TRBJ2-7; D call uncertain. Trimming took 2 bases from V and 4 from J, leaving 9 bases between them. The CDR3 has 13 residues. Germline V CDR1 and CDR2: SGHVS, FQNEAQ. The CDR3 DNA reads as TGTGCCAGCAGCTTACTGACATCTTACGAGCAGTACTTC. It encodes CASSLLTSYEQYF.

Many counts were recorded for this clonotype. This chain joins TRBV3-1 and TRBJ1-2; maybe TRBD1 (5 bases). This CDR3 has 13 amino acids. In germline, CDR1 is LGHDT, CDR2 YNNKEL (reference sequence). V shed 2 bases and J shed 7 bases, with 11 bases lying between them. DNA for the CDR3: TGTGCCAGCAGCCAAACTGTCCAGGGTGGCTACACCTTC. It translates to CASSQTVQGGYTF. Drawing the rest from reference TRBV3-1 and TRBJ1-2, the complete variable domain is DTAVSQTPKYLVTQMGNDKSIKCEQNLGHDTMYWYKQDSKKFLKIMFSYNNKELIINETVPNRFSPKSPDKAHLNLHINSLELGDSAVYFCASSQTVQGGYTFGSGTRLTVV.

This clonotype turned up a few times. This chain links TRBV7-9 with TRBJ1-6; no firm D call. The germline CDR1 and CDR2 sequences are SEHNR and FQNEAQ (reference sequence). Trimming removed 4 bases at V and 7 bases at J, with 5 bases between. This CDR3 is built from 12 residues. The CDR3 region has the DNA TGTGCCAGCAGCTCCCTGAATTCACCCCTCCACTTT. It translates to CASSSLNSPLHF. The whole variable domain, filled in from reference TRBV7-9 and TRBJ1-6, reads DTGVSQNPRHKITKRGQNVTFRCDPISEHNRLYWYRQTLGQGPEFLTYFQNEAQLEKSRLLSDRFSAERPKGSFSTLEIQRTEQGDSAMYLCASSSLNSPLHFGNGTRLTVT.

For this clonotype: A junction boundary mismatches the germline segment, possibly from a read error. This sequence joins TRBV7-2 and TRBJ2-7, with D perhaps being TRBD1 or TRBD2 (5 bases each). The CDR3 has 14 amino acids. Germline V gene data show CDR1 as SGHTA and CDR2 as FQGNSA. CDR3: CASSLAGKTGELYF. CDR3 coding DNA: TGTGCCAGCAGCTTGGCAGGGAAGACCGGGGAGCTGTACTTC.

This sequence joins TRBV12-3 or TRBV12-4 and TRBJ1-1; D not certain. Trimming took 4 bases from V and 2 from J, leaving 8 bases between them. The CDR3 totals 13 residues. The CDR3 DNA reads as TGTGCCAGCAGTTGGCCGACTAACACTGAAGCTTTCTTT. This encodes CASSWPTNTEAFF.

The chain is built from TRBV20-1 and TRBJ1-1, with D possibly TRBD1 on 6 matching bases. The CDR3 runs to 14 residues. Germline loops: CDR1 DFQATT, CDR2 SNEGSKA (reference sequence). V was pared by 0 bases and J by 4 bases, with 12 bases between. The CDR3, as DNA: TGCAGTGCTAGAGATCAGGGGTTTGGCACTGAAGCTTTCTTT. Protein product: CSARDQGFGTEAFF.

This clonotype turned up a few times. CDR3: CASSLRTSGSRYEQYF. The CDR3 nucleotides read TGTGCCAGCAGCCTCCGGACTAGCGGGAGCAGGTACGAGCAGTACTTC. V gene TRBV3-1 combines with J gene TRBJ2-7, with TRBD2 matching over 13 bases. The CDR3 totals 16 residues. Per the germline V gene, CDR1 is LGHDT and CDR2 is YNNKEL (reference sequence). The V and J ends lost 4 bases and 4 bases, in that order; junction bases with no gene match: 7.

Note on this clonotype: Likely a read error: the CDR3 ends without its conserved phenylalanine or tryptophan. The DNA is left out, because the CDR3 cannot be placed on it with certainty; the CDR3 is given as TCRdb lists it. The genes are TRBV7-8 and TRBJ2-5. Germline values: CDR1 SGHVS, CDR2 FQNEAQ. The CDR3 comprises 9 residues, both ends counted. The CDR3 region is CASSLGSVR.